Below, 25 T cell receptor beta chains from the same sample are listed, as sequenced in a study of cytotoxic CD8 clonotypes in ibrutinib-treated CLL. Only in-frame clones appear in the TCRdb table, and some are missing; sequencing was by immunoSEQ multiplex PCR. The profile shows about 140,000 clones, approximately 80% of them singletons. Here the sequenced sample was PBMCs, taken after 24 months of ibrutinib treatment. These receptors were taken from a human donor with chronic lymphocytic leukemia.

This chain connects TRBV11-2 to TRBJ2-3, with 10 positions matching TRBD2. The V segment lost 4 bases and the J segment 4 bases; nucleotides outside the gene matches: 14. Germline V gene lookup returns CDR1 SGHAT and CDR2 FQNNGV. The CDR3 covers 18 residues. The DNA of the CDR3 is TGTGCCAGCAGCTCCAATCGGGGAGCGGGGGGGCGGGCAGATACGCAGTATTTT. This gives the protein CASSSNRGAGGRADTQYF.

The chain couples TRBV11-3 to TRBJ2-2; the D gene is possibly TRBD1 (5 bases). The CDR3 is made up of 12 amino acids. The germline V gene has CDR1 SGHNT and CDR2 YENEEA. V was trimmed by 5 bases and J by 6 bases, leaving 7 bases between them. The CDR3 nucleotides read TGTGCCAGCAGCCCCAGGGCCGGGGAGCTGTTTTTT. As protein: CASSPRAGELFF.

Notes on this clone: The junction shows a germline mismatch at one end, possibly a read error. V gene TRBV6-5 combines with J gene TRBJ2-7; D is tentatively TRBD1 or TRBD2 (5 bases each). This CDR3 is built from 10 residues. Germline CDR1 reads MNHEY; CDR2 reads SVGAGI. The CDR3 spells CASRTGTAAF. CDR3 nucleotides: TGTGCCAGCAGAACCGGGACGGCGGCCTTC.

The chain carries TRBV6-5 and TRBJ1-2; no reliable D call. CDR1 is MNHEY and CDR2 is SVGAGI in the germline V gene. CDR3 length equals 13 residues. Trimming took off 6 bases at V and 4 bases at J, with 12 bases between the two ends. CDR3 DNA: TGTGCCAGCAGCCCGAGGACCTCCTATGGCTACACCTTC. It specifies CASSPRTSYGYTF.

The chain couples TRBV2 to TRBJ1-1; weak D call: TRBD1 (6 bases). Looked up from germline, CDR1 is SNHLY and CDR2 is FYNNEI. The CDR3 sequence is 14 residues long. Trimming removed 3 bases at V and 1 base at J, with 9 bases between. CDR3 nucleotides: TGTGCCAGCAGTGATGTGACAGGGAACACTGAAGCTTTCTTT. It is translated as CASSDVTGNTEAFF.

The rearrangement uses TRBV11-2 and TRBJ2-1; 8 positions agree with TRBD2. Per the germline V gene, CDR1 is SGHAT and CDR2 is FQNNGV. The V segment lost 6 bases and the J segment 4 bases; nucleotides outside the gene matches: 8. This CDR3 spans 15 amino acids. The CDR3 sequence: CASRNPGTRYNEQFF. In nucleotides, the CDR3 is TGTGCCAGCAGAAATCCCGGGACTAGGTACAATGAGCAGTTCTTC.

The chain couples TRBV28 to TRBJ2-7; 10 nucleotides match TRBD1. The CDR3 loop spans 15 amino acids. Germline CDR1 reads MDHEN; CDR2 reads SYDVKM. V lost 5 bases and J lost 2; bases outside the gene matches: 6. The CDR3 DNA reads as TGTGCCAGCAGTCCCGCGGGACAGGGGCCCTACGAGCAGTACTTC. As protein: CASSPAGQGPYEQYF.

The chain is built from TRBV28 and TRBJ2-7, with 11 bases lining up with TRBD1. Germline assignment: CDR1 MDHEN and CDR2 SYDVKM. The CDR3 totals 14 residues. Trimming removed 3 bases from V and 6 bases from J; junction bases left unmatched: 4. CDR3 residues: CASSLDRGRVEQYF. In DNA, the CDR3 is TGTGCCAGCAGTTTGGACAGGGGGCGAGTCGAGCAGTACTTC.

This clone was counted only a few times. The chain couples TRBV18 to TRBJ2-5; the match to TRBD1 covers 10 bases. CDR3 length: 14 residues. Germline V gene data show CDR1 as KGHSH and CDR2 as LQKENI. V trimming: 6 bases; J trimming: 9 bases; junction bases outside the gene matches: 10. CDR3 loop: CASSSGQGFQSQYF. In DNA form, the CDR3 reads TGTGCCAGCTCCTCGGGACAGGGGTTCCAATCCCAGTACTTC.

The chain carries TRBV7-9 and TRBJ1-3; no reliable D call. CDR3 size: 15 residues. V was shortened by 1 base and J by 2 bases, with 9 bases between the two germline ends. Germline loops: CDR1 SEHNR, CDR2 FQNEAQ (reference sequence). CDR3 residues: CASSLGGWAGNTIYF. CDR3 sequence (DNA): TGTGCCAGCAGCTTAGGGGGTTGGGCTGGAAACACCATATATTTT.

The chain uses TRBV14 and TRBJ1-2, with unresolved D. This CDR3 comprises 14 residues. Germline V gene data show CDR1 as SGHDN and CDR2 as FVKESK. V was trimmed by 3 bases and J by 2 bases, leaving 10 bases between them. The CDR3 nucleotides are TGTGCCAGCAGCCACTTTCGGGGAAACTATGGCTACACCTTC. This sequence encodes CASSHFRGNYGYTF.

The genes are TRBV10-3 and TRBJ2-5; 9 positions agree with TRBD1. Germline assignment: CDR1 ENHRY and CDR2 SYGVKD. Trimming took 10 bases from V and 5 from J; bases not matched to a gene: 8. The CDR3 consists of 13 residues. CDR3 bases: TGTGCCACCCAACAGGGGGCGGGGGAGACCCAGTACTTC. It yields the protein CATQQGAGETQYF.

The V call is TRBV7-8, the J call TRBJ1-2; D not resolved. Germline V gene lookup returns CDR1 SGHVS and CDR2 FQNEAQ. The V end was cut by 2 bases, the J end by 4 bases, with 11 bases between. The CDR3 consists of 14 residues. The CDR3 coding sequence is TGTGCCAGCAGCTTACGGGTCTCGGGCTATGGCTACACCTTC. Its translation is CASSLRVSGYGYTF. The full variable domain, completed using reference TRBV7-8 and TRBJ1-2, is GAGVSQSPRYKVAKRGQDVALRCDPISGHVSLFWYQQALGQGPEFLTYFQNEAQLDKSGLPSDRFFAERPEGSVSTLKIQRTQQEDSAVYLCASSLRVSGYGYTFGSGTRLTVV.

CDR3 bases: TGCGCCAGCAGCCAAGCCCACCCACAGGGGGCTAAAGATTCACCCCTCCACTTT. Encoded protein: CASSQAHPQGAKDSPLHF. The chain recombines TRBV4-3 with TRBJ1-6, with 9 bases that match TRBD1. CDR1 is LGHNA, CDR2 YSLEER, per germline. The length of the CDR3 is 18 residues. V gave up 1 base and J gave up 8 bases; unmatched junction bases: 12.

The rearrangement uses TRBV30 and TRBJ2-3; D may correspond to TRBD1 or TRBD2 (7 bases each). Germline CDR1 and CDR2: GTSNPN and SVGIG (reference sequence). Deletions cut 3 bases from V and 4 bases from J, with 11 bases between. The CDR3 loop spans 13 amino acids. The CDR3 sequence: CAWSQGGADTQYF. CDR3 nucleotides: TGTGCCTGGAGCCAGGGGGGGGCAGATACGCAGTATTTT.

For the CDR3, the DNA is TGTGCCAGCAGCTTTCTGGGGGGCACTGAAGCTTTCTTT. Translating gives CASSFLGGTEAFF. The V gene is TRBV5-6, the J gene TRBJ1-1; TRBD1 might be the D (5 bases). The ends were cut back, 2 bases at V and 4 bases at J, with 9 bases in the middle. The V gene's germline CDR1 is SGHDT and CDR2 YYEEEE. The CDR3 totals 13 residues.

The V and J genes are TRBV19 and TRBJ1-5; D unclear. The germline V and J ends were trimmed by 9 bases and 0 bases, with 6 bases remaining between them. The germline CDR1 and CDR2 sequences are LNHDA and SQIVND (reference sequence). The CDR3 has 12 residues. Here the CDR3 DNA reads TGTGCCAGCAGAGTTAGCAATCAGCCCCAGCATTTT. Its translation: CASRVSNQPQHF.

The rearrangement uses TRBV7-2 and TRBJ2-7; 9 nucleotides align to TRBD1. V was pared by 5 bases and J by 0 bases, with 8 bases of the junction left unmatched. Germline V lookup: CDR1 SGHTA, CDR2 FQGNSA. This CDR3 has 16 amino acids. CDR3 protein: CASSPQTGGGSYEQYF. The DNA for the CDR3 is TGTGCCAGCAGCCCCCAGACAGGGGGGGGCTCCTACGAGCAGTACTTC.

CDR3 residues: CASSFGAAGVYGYTF. The CDR3 nucleotides are TGTGCCAGCAGTTTTGGGGCGGCAGGGGTGTATGGCTACACCTTC. This chain uses TRBV28 with TRBJ1-2; D is perhaps TRBD1 (6 bases). Trimming shortened V by 3 bases and J by 5 bases, and 16 bases separated the two germline ends. This CDR3 comprises 15 residues. The germline V gene has CDR1 MDHEN and CDR2 SYDVKM.

The V call is TRBV18, the J call TRBJ2-3; D might be TRBD2 (5 bases). This CDR3 contains 15 residues. The germline V gene has CDR1 KGHSH and CDR2 LQKENI. V was clipped by 2 bases and J by 2 bases, with 11 bases between them. The CDR3 spells CASSPERTSTDTQYF. The CDR3 nucleotides read TGTGCCAGCTCACCAGAGCGGACCTCCACAGATACGCAGTATTTT.

CDR3 region: CASRQGQALYGYTF. CDR3 coding DNA: TGTGCCAGCAGACAAGGACAGGCCCTCTATGGCTACACCTTC. This chain links TRBV6-5 with TRBJ1-2; 7 nucleotides align to TRBD1. Trimming at V came to 6 bases and at J to 4 bases, leaving 8 bases not matched to a gene. The CDR3 has 14 residues. CDR1 and CDR2 (germline): MNHEY, SVGAGI.

The CDR3 DNA reads as TGCAGCGCCGGGACTAGCGGGAATGAGCAGTTCTTC. Translation gives CSAGTSGNEQFF. The V gene is TRBV29-1, the J gene TRBJ2-1; 12 nucleotides match TRBD2. The germline V gene encodes CDR1 SQVTM and CDR2 ANQGSEA. The CDR3 runs to 12 residues. The ends lost 7 bases at V and 7 bases at J; junction bases unmatched: 2.

This clone was seen a few times. The chain couples TRBV6-5 to TRBJ1-2; D is unclear. CDR3 length: 15 residues. Germline CDR1 is MNHEY and CDR2 is SVGAGI. V was cut by 0 bases and J by 7 bases, with 15 bases left in between. CDR3 in amino acids: CASSYSLSSWSGYTF. The CDR3 DNA follows: TGTGCCAGCAGTTACTCGTTGTCGAGTTGGAGTGGCTACACCTTC.

This chain joins TRBV18 and TRBJ2-7; D is unclear. The CDR3 loop spans 14 amino acids. Looked up from germline, CDR1 is KGHSH and CDR2 is LQKENI. The V end lost 3 bases, the J end lost 2 bases, and 11 bases lay between the germline ends. The CDR3 region is CASSPLGSPYEQYF. In DNA, the CDR3 is TGTGCCAGCTCACCCCTGGGCTCCCCCTACGAGCAGTACTTC.

This chain joins TRBV30 and TRBJ2-7; D not certain. V gave up 3 bases and J gave up 4 bases, with 10 bases separating them. The CDR3 covers 12 residues. From germline, CDR1 is GTSNPN and CDR2 SVGIG (reference sequence). This chain's CDR3 is CAWRGRDYEQYF. The CDR3 DNA is TGTGCCTGGAGGGGCAGAGATTACGAGCAGTACTTC.